This T cell receptor beta chain was found in a study of blood T cell repertoires in COVID-19. The germline gives CDR1 SEHNR, CDR2 FQNEAQ (reference sequence). The CDR3 sequence is 14 residues long. After removal of 8 bases from V and 6 bases from J, the junction contained 9 bases not matched to a gene. Enrollees, about 18 to 89 years old, lived in 25 or so US areas. Researchers sorted participants into cohorts using their self-reported clinical history. This table comes from immunoSEQ multiplex PCR, and its TCRdb copy is limited to in-frame clones, with some not included. The sample carries fewer than 300,000 clones, about 89% recorded once.

Sequenced material: PBMCs or T cells enriched from blood (not recorded which). This clonotype was obtained from a man aged 40-55 years who had recovered from COVID-19. This chain uses TRBV7-9 with TRBJ2-1; TRBD1 aligns across 8 bases. The CDR3 loop reads CASALGTGVNEQFF. The CDR3 bases are TGTGCCAGCGCCTTGGGGACAGGAGTCAATGAGCAGTTCTTC.